The next 5 T cell receptor beta chains were all read from a single sample in a study of T-cell reconstitution after alpha-beta-depleted transplantation in children. Researchers prepared the TCRbeta library using unique molecular identifiers, the study reports. TCRdb re-called the PCR reads through MiXCR, storing one row per CDR3 protein. The profile covers fewer than 1 million distinct CDR3 sequences, with about 15% appearing a single time and roughly 4.8% taken by the ten largest. The starting material was PBMCs, mostly from graft donor cells, obtained 360 days after TCRalphabeta/CD19-depleted stem cell transplant. The receptors were sampled from a male patient aged 10-17 years who had a stem cell transplant for acute lymphoblastic leukemia, so the T cells may come from the graft donor.

The CDR3 sequence: CSARDRDRGLGPPLHF. Written as DNA, the CDR3 is TGCAGTGCTAGAGATCGGGACAGGGGATTAGGTCCACCCCTCCACTTT. The chain joins TRBV20-1 to TRBJ1-6; 10 bases are shared with TRBD1. The ends lost 0 bases at V and 11 bases at J; junction bases unmatched: 10. The CDR3 runs 16 residues. Germline lookup yields CDR1 DFQATT and CDR2 SNEGSKA (reference sequence).

The sample holds a few counts of this clonotype. This chain uses TRBV15 with TRBJ1-6; D unclear. Germline CDR1 is LNHNV and CDR2 is YYDKDF (reference sequence). This CDR3 has 14 amino acids. Trimming removed 3 bases at V and 10 bases at J, with 13 bases between. CDR3 coding DNA: TGTGCCACCAGCAGGCACCCTTCAGGCTCACCCCTCCACTTT. Translated, it gives CATSRHPSGSPLHF.

The V gene is TRBV6-1, the J gene TRBJ1-4, with 7 bases matching TRBD1. Germline V gene sequence: CDR1 MNHNS, CDR2 SASEGT. This CDR3 has 15 amino acids. After removal of 7 bases from V and 5 bases from J, the junction contained 10 bases not matched to a gene. Here the CDR3 DNA reads TGTGCCAGCATACCTACAGGGGCCGTAAATGAAAAACTGTTTTTT. Its protein product is CASIPTGAVNEKLFF.

A few counts support this clonotype. The chain couples TRBV18 to TRBJ2-1, with no clear D. This CDR3 region has 17 residues. Germline CDR1 and CDR2: KGHSH and LQKENI. V shed 2 bases and J shed 0 bases, with 14 bases lying between them. DNA for the CDR3: TGTGCCAGCTCACCAACCAGTATGCTTAGCTCCTACAATGAGCAGTTCTTC. Translated: CASSPTSMLSSYNEQFF. The full variable domain, completed using reference TRBV18 and TRBJ2-1, is NAGVMQNPRHLVRRRGQEARLRCSPMKGHSHVYWYRQLPEEGLKFMVYLQKENIIDESGMPKERFSAEFPKEGPSILRIQQVVRGDSAAYFCASSPTSMLSSYNEQFFGPGTRLTVL.

In this sample, this clonotype turned up a few times. This sequence joins TRBV18 and TRBJ2-1; 11 positions match TRBD1. The CDR3 loop spans 16 amino acids. V trimming: 3 bases; J trimming: 7 bases; junction bases outside the gene matches: 8. Germline V CDR1 and CDR2: KGHSH, LQKENI. The CDR3 nucleotides read TGTGCCAGCTCACCGAAGGGACAGGGGGTAAGGAATGAGCAGTTCTTC. It specifies CASSPKGQGVRNEQFF.